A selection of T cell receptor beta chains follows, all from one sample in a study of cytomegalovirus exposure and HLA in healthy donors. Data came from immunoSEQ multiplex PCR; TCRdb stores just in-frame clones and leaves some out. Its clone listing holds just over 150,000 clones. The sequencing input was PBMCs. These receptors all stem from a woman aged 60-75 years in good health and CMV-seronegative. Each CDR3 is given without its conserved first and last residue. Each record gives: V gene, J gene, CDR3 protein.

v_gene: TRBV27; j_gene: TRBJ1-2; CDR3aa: ASSLQRGSGYT
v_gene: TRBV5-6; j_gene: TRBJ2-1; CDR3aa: ASSFTGTGRTNEQF
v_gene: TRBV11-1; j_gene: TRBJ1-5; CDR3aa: ASSLKWDKNQPQH
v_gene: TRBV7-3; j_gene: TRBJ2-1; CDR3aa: ASSPGTSGVDEQF
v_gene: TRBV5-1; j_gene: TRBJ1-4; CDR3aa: ASSAGGQGFEKLF
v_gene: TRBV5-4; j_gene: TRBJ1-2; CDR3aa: ASSSGQGGYGYT
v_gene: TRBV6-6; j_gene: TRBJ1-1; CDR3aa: ASSQHQGNTEAF
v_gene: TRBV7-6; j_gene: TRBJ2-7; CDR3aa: ASSLGEVQGSEQY
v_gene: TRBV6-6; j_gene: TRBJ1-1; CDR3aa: AARSRGNTEAF
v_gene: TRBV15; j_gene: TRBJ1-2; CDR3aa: ATSRDPGLNGYT
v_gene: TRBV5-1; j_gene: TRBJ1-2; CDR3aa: ASSSPLGVGNYGYT
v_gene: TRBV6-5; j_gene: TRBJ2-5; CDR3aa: ASSNRGGAQTQY
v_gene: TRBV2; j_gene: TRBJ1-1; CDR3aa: ASRGLRVTEAF
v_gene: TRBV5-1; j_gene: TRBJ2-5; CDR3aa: ASSLAAGLQETQY
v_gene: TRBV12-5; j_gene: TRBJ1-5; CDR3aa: ASVPREGQPQH
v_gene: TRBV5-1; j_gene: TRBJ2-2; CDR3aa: ASSLGLAGDSNTGELF
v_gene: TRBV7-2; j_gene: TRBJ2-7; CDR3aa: ASSLGSSQGAEQY
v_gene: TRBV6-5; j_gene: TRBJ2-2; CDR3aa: ASSYSPGTGELF
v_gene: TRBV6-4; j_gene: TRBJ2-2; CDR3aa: ASSERDSPNTGELF
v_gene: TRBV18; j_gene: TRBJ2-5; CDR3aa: ASSPGRQETQY
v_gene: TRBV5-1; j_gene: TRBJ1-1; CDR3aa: ASSSLGGTEAF
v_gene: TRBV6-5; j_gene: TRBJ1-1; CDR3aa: ASRRQGDTEAF
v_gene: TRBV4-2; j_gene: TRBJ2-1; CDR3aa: ASSQDLNRGGRPF
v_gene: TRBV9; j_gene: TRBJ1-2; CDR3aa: ASSSLGQGEKAYGYT
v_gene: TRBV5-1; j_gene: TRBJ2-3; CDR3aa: ASSEQGTQRGDTQY
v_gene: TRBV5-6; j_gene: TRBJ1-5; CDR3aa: ASSRGPEQPQH
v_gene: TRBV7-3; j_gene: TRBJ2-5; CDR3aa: ASSFGGLFQTQY
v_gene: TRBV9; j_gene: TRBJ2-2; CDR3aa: ASSVDPGSNTGELF